The clone carrying this T cell receptor (beta chain) was observed a few times. Antigen: not known. In germline, CDR1 is ENHRY, CDR2 SYGVKD. CDR3 length: 15 amino acids. V lost 5 bases to trimming and J lost 4 bases; unmatched junction nucleotides: 6. The sample is drawn from a study of T cell responses to AZD1222 COVID-19 vaccine. Overall study: Combined were second doses at about 4 or about 12 weeks.

Libraries were prepared by immunoSEQ multiplex PCR; TCRdb keeps only in-frame clonotypes and omits some of them. Among around 50,000 clones listed, approximately 79% were seen once. Broader study findings: CD4 TCRs linked to vaccination spanned spike, dominating at 160-218 and 743-854.

This TCR was recovered from an adult in good health. The chain carries TRBV10-3 and TRBJ2-3; TRBD1 matches 10 bases. Sequenced material: peripheral blood, taken on day 0 of AZD1222 vaccination. The CDR3 bases are TGTGCCATCAGTAGACGGACAGGGGGGGCAGATACGCAGTATTTT. Translating it yields CAISRRTGGADTQYF.